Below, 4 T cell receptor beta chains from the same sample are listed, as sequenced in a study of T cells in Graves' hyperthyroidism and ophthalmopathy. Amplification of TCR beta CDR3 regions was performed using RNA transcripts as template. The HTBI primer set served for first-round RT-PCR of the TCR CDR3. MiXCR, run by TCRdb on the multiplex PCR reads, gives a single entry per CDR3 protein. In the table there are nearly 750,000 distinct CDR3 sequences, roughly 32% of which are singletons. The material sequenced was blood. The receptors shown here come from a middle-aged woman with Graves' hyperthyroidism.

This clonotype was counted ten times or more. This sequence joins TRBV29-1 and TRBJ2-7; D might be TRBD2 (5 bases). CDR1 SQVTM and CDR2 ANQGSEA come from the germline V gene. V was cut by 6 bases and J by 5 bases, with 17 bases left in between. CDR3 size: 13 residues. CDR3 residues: CSVETGNLNEQYF. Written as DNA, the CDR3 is TGCAGCGTCGAAACCGGGAACTTAAACGAGCAGTACTTC.

CDR3 amino acids: CASSDYDALPYEQYF. The DNA of the CDR3 is TGTGCCAGCAGTGATTATGACGCCTTGCCCTACGAGCAGTACTTC. This rearrangement joins TRBV7-9 to TRBJ2-7, with D uncertain. This CDR3 is built from 15 residues. V gave up 6 bases and J gave up 2 bases, with 17 bases separating them. Germline values: CDR1 SEHNR, CDR2 FQNEAQ (reference sequence). The complete variable domain, with remaining parts taken from reference TRBV7-9 and TRBJ2-7, reads DTGVSQNPRHKITKRGQNVTFRCDPISEHNRLYWYRQTLGQGPEFLTYFQNEAQLEKSRLLSDRFSAERPKGSFSTLEIQRTEQGDSAMYLCASSDYDALPYEQYFGPGTRLTVT.

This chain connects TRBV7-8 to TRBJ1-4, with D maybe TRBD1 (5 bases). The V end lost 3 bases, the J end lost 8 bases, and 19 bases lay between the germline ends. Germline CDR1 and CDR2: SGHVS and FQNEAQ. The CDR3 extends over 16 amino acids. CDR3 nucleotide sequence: TGTGCCAGCAGCTTCGGGACGGGGATTATAGTGGAAAAACTGTTTTTT. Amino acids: CASSFGTGIIVEKLFF.

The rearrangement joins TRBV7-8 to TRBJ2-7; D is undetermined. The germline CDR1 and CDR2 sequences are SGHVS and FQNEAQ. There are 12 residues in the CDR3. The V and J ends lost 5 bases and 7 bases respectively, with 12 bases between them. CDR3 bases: TGTGCCAGCAGCCACCTAGTTATTGAGCAGTACTTC. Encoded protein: CASSHLVIEQYF.